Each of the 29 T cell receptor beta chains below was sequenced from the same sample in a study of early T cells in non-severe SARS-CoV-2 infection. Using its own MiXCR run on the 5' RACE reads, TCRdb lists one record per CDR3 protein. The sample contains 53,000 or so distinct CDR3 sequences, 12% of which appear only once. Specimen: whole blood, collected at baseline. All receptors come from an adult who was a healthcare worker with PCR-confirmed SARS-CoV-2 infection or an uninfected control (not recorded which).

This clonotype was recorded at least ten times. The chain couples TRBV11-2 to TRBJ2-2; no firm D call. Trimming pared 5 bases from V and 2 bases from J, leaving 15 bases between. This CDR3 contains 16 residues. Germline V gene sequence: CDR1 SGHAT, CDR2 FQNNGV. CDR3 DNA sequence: TGTGCCAGCAGCCGACGGACGGGTGTTAACACCGGGGAGCTGTTTTTT. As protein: CASSRRTGVNTGELFF.

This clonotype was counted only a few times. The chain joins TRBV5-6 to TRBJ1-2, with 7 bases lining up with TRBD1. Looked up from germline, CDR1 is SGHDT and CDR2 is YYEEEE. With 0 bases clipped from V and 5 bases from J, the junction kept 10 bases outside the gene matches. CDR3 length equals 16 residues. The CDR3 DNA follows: TGTGCCAGCAGCTTGGAAGCGGGACAGTCGGTTTATGGCTACACCTTC. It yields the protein CASSLEAGQSVYGYTF.

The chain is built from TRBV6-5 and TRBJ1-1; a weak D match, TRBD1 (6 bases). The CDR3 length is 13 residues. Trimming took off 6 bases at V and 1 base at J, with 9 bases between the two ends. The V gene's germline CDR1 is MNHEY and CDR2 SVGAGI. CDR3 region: CASSTGRNTEAFF. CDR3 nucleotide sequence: TGTGCCAGCAGCACAGGGAGGAACACTGAAGCTTTCTTT.

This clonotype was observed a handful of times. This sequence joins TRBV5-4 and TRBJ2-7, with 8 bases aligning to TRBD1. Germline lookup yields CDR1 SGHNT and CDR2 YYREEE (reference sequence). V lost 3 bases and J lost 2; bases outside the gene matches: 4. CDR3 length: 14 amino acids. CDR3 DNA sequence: TGTGCCAGCAGCTATACGACAGGGGCCTACGAGCAGTACTTC. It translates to CASSYTTGAYEQYF.

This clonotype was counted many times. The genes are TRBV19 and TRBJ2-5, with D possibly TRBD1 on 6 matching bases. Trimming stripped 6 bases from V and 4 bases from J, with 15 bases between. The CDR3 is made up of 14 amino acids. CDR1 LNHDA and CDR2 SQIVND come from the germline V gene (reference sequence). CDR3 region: CASRRQAVTETQYF. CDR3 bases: TGTGCCAGTAGGAGACAGGCCGTAACAGAGACCCAGTACTTC.

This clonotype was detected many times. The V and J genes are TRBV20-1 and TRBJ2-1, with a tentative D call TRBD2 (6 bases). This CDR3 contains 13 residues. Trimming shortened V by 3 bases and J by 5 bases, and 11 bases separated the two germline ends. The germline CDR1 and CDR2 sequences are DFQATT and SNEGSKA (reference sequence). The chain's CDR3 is CSASRETDNEQFF. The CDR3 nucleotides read TGCAGTGCTAGTCGGGAGACAGACAATGAGCAGTTCTTC.

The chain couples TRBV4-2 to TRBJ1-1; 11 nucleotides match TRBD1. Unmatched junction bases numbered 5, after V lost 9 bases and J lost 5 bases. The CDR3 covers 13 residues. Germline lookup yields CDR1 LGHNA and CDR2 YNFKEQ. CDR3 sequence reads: CASKGQGETEAFF. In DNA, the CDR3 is TGTGCCAGTAAGGGACAGGGGGAGACTGAAGCTTTCTTT.

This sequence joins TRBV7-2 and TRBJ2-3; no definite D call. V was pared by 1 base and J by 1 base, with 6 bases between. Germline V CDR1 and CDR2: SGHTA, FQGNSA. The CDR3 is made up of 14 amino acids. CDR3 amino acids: CASSLDAGTDTQYF. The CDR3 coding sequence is TGTGCCAGCAGCTTAGATGCGGGCACAGATACGCAGTATTTT.

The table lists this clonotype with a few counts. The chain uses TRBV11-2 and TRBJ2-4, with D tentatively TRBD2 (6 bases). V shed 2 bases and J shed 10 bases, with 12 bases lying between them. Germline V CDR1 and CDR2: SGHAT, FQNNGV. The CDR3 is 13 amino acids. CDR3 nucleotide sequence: TGTGCCAGCAGCTTAACCGGGGGTTCAATTCAGTACTTC. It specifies CASSLTGGSIQYF. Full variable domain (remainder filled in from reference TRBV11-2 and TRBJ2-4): EAGVAQSPRYKIIEKRQSVAFWCNPISGHATLYWYQQILGQGPKLLIQFQNNGVVDDSQLPKDRFSAERLKGVDSTLKIQPAKLEDSAVYLCASSLTGGSIQYFGAGTRLSVL.

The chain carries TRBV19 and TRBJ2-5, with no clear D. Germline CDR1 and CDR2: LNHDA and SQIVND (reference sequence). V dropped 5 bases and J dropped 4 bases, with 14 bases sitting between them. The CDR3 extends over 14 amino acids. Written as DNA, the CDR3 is TGTGCCAGTAGTGCGGCATCCCGGGCAGAGACCCAGTACTTC. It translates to CASSAASRAETQYF.

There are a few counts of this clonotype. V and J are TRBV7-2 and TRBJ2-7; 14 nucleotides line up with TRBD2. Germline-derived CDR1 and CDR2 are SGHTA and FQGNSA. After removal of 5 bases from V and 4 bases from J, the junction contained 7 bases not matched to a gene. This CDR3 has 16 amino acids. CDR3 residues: CASSLTSGRAPYEQYF. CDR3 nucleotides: TGTGCCAGCAGCCTGACTAGCGGGAGGGCCCCGTACGAGCAGTACTTC.

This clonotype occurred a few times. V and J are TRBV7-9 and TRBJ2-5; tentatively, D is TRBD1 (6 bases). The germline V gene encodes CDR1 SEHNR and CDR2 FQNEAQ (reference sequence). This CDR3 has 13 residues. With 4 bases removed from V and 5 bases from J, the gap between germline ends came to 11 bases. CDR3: CASSSYRDETQYF. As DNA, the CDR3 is TGTGCCAGCAGCTCCTACAGGGACGAGACCCAGTACTTC.

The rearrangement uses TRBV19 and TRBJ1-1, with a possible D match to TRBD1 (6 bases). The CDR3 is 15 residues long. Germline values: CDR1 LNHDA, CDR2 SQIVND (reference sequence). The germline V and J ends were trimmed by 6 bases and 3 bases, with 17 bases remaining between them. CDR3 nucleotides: TGTGCCAGTAGAACACTTCAGGGGAGGGACACTGAAGCTTTCTTT. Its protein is CASRTLQGRDTEAFF. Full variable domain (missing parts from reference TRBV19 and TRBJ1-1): DGGITQSPKYLFRKEGQNVTLSCEQNLNHDAMYWYRQDPGQGLRLIYYSQIVNDFQKGDIAEGYSVSREKKESFPLTVTSAQKNPTAFYLCASRTLQGRDTEAFFGQGTRLTVV.

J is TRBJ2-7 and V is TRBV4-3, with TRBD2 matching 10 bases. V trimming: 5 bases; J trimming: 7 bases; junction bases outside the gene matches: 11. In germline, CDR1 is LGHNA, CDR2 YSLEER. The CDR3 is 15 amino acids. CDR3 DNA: TGCGCCAGCAGCTTCGCCCTAGCGGGAGTACGGGAGCAGTACTTC. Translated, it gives CASSFALAGVREQYF.

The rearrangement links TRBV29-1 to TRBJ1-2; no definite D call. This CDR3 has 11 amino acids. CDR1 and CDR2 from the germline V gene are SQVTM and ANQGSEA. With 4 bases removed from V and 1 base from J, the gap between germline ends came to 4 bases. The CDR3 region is CSVGNNYGYTF. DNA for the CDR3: TGCAGCGTTGGAAATAACTATGGCTACACCTTC.

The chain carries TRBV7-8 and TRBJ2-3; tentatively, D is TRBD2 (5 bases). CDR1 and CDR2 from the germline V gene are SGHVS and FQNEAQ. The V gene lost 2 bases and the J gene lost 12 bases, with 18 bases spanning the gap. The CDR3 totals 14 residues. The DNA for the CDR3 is TGTGCCAGCAGCTTAACGGGGAACCCCCGGAGCCAGTATTTT. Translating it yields CASSLTGNPRSQYF.

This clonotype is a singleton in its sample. The CDR3 is CSARTGDTEAFF. The CDR3 nucleotides read TGCAGTGCTAGGACAGGGGACACTGAAGCTTTCTTT. The J gene is TRBJ1-1, the V gene TRBV20-1, with 8 positions matching TRBD1. CDR1 and CDR2 from the germline V gene are DFQATT and SNEGSKA (reference sequence). This CDR3 is 12 amino acids long. With 3 bases clipped from V and 3 bases from J, the junction kept 0 bases outside the gene matches.

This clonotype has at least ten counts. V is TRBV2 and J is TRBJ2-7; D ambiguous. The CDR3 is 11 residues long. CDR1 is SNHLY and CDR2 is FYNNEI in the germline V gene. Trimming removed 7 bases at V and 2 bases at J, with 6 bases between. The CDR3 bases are TGTGCCAGCACCCAGGCCTACGAGCAGTACTTC. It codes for CASTQAYEQYF.

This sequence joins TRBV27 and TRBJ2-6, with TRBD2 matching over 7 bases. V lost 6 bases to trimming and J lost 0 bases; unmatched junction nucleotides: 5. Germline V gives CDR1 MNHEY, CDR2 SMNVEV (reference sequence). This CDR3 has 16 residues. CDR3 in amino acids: CASSRGRGSGANVLTF. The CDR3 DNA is TGTGCCAGCAGCCGTGGGAGGGGCTCTGGGGCCAACGTCCTGACTTTC.

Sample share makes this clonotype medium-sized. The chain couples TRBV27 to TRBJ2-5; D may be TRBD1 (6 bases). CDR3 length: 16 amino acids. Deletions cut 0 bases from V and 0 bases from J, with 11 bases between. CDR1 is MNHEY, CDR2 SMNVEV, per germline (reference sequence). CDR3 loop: CASSLSGPGDQETQYF. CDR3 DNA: TGTGCCAGCAGTTTATCAGGGCCAGGGGACCAAGAGACCCAGTACTTC.

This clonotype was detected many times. CDR3 protein: CASSFQDRANYGYTF. The DNA of the CDR3 is TGTGCCAGCAGTTTTCAAGACAGGGCTAACTATGGCTACACCTTC. V and J are TRBV28 and TRBJ1-2, with 7 nucleotides matching TRBD1. Germline V gives CDR1 MDHEN, CDR2 SYDVKM. Trimming at V came to 3 bases and at J to 0 bases, leaving 4 bases not matched to a gene. This CDR3 is built from 15 residues.

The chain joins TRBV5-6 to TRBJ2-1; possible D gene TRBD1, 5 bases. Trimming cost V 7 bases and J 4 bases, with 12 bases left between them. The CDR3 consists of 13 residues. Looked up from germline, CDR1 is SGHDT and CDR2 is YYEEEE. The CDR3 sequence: CASVRTGYNEQFF. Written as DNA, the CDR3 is TGTGCCAGCGTAAGAACAGGATACAATGAGCAGTTCTTC.

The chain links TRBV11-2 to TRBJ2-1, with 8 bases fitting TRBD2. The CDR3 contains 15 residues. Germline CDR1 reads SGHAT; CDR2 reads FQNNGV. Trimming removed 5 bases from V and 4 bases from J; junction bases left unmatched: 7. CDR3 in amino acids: CASSLRGDPYNEQFF. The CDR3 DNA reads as TGTGCCAGCAGCCTGCGGGGGGACCCTTACAATGAGCAGTTCTTC.

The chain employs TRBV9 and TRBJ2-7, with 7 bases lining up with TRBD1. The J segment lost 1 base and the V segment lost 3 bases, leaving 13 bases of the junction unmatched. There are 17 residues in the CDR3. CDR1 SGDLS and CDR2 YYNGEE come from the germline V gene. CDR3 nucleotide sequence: TGTGCCAGCAGCGCAGGACCCGGAAACAGGGGTTCCTACGAGCAGTACTTC. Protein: CASSAGPGNRGSYEQYF.

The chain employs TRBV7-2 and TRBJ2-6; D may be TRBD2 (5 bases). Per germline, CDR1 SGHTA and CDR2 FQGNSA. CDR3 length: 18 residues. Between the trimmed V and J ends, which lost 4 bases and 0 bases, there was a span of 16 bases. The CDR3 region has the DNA TGTGCCAGCAGCTCCCCTCCGAGCGGAAACTCTGGGGCCAACGTCCTGACTTTC. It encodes CASSSPPSGNSGANVLTF.

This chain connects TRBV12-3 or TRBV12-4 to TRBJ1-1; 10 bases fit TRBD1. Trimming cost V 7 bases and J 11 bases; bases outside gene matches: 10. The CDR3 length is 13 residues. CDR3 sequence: CASTEGQGVYAFF. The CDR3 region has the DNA TGTGCCAGCACCGAAGGACAGGGGGTGTATGCTTTCTTT.

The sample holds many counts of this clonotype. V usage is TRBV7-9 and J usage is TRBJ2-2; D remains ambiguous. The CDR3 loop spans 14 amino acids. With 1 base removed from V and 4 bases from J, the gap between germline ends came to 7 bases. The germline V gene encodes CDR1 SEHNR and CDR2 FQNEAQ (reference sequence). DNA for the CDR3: TGTGCCAGCAGCTTAGTTGGCAGCACCGGGGAGCTGTTTTTT. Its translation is CASSLVGSTGELFF.

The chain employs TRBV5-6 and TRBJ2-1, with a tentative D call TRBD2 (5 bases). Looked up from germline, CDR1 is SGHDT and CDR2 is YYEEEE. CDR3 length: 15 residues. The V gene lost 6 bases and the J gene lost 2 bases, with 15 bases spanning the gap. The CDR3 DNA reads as TGTGCCAGCACCGGACTGGTAGCGACCTACAATGAGCAGTTCTTC. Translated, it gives CASTGLVATYNEQFF. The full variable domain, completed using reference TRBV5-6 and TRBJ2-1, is DAGVTQSPTHLIKTRGQQVTLRCSPKSGHDTVSWYQQALGQGPQFIFQYYEEEERQRGNFPDRFSGHQFPNYSSELNVNALLLGDSALYLCASTGLVATYNEQFFGPGTRLTVL.

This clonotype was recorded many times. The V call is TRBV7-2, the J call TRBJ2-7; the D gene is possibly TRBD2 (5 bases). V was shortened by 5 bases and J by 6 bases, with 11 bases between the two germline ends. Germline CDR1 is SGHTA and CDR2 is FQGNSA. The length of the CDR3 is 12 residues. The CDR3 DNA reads TGTGCCAGCAGCCCTAACGCGGGCGAGCAGTACTTC. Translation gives CASSPNAGEQYF. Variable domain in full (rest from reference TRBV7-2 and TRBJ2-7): GAGVSQSPSNKVTEKGKDVELRCDPISGHTALYWYRQSLGQGLEFLIYFQGNSAPDKSGLPSDRFSAERTGGSVSTLTIQRTQQEDSAVYLCASSPNAGEQYFGPGTRLTVT.